The rows below give T cell receptor beta chains drawn from one sample of a study of identical twins. One entry per CDR3 protein results from TCRdb running MiXCR on the 5' RACE reads. Here the sample spans 1.5 million to 2 million distinct CDR3 sequences, 25% to 35% being singletons. Input material: cord blood. Receptors originate from a newborn girl in good health. CDR3s include the opening cysteine and the closing phenylalanine or tryptophan. Each record gives: J gene, D gene, clone size, V gene, CDR3 protein, CDR3 DNA. The D gene is left open where the match is weak. Size is stated for part of the rows, as once, few or many counts, or as a class when the clone is expanded.

TRBJ2-1	TRBD2	-	TRBV10-2	CASSVNSGGTYNEQFF	TGCGCCAGCAGCGTCAATAGCGGGGGGACTTACAATGAGCAGTTCTTC
TRBJ2-3	-	-	TRBV5-1	CASNSRDGTSTDTQYF	TGCGCCAGCAACAGCCGGGACGGAACTAGCACAGATACGCAGTATTTT
TRBJ2-5	-	few	TRBV5-1	CASSEPGQLQETQYF	TGCGCCAGCAGCGAACCGGGACAACTGCAAGAGACCCAGTACTTC
TRBJ2-3	-	-	TRBV6-1	CASSEIADRTDTQYF	TGTGCCAGCAGTGAGATCGCGGACCGCACAGATACGCAGTATTTT
TRBJ2-7	TRBD2	few	TRBV11-2	CASSLWTSGGYNEQYF	TGTGCCAGCAGCTTATGGACTAGCGGGGGCTACAATGAGCAGTACTTC
TRBJ2-3	-	-	TRBV25-1	CASSEDTSSTDTQYF	TGTGCCAGCAGTGAAGACACGTCCTCCACAGATACGCAGTATTTT
TRBJ2-7	TRBD1	-	TRBV6-2/TRBV6-3	CASRYGGTGDYEQYF	TGTGCCAGCAGATACGGGGGGACAGGGGACTACGAGCAGTACTTC
TRBJ2-1	TRBD2	few	TRBV9	CASSVEGLAQFF	TGTGCCAGCAGCGTAGAGGGACTAGCGCAGTTCTTC
TRBJ2-3	TRBD1	-	TRBV15	CATSRAEGRGPDTQYF	TGTGCCACCAGCAGAGCTGAAGGCAGGGGGCCAGATACGCAGTATTTT
TRBJ2-1	-	-	TRBV10-2	CASSAGLTEQFF	TGCGCCAGCAGTGCGGGGCTAACAGAGCAGTTCTTC
TRBJ2-7	TRBD2	-	TRBV4-2	CASSRHTLAGGYNEQYF	TGTGCCAGCAGCCGCCATACTCTAGCGGGAGGATACAATGAGCAGTACTTC
TRBJ2-1	TRBD2	-	TRBV27	CASSSPGTSAHNEQFF	TGTGCCAGCAGTTCCCCCGGGACTAGCGCCCACAATGAGCAGTTCTTT
TRBJ1-5	-	-	TRBV7-9	CASSLVGPDNQPQHF	TGTGCCAGCAGCTTAGTAGGCCCGGATAATCAGCCCCAGCATTTT
TRBJ1-2	-	-	TRBV7-2	CASSLMTFLPNGYTF	TGTGCCAGCAGCCTTATGACGTTCCTGCCCAATGGCTACACCTTC
TRBJ2-7	TRBD1	many	TRBV2	CASRAGQDYEQYF	TGTGCCAGCAGGGCGGGACAGGACTACGAGCAGTACTTC
TRBJ2-7	-	-	TRBV12-3/TRBV12-4	CASSKRSTEEGAGRWEQYF	TGTGCCAGCAGCAAGCGATCGACGGAGGAAGGAGCCGGTAGATGGGAGCAGTACTTC
TRBJ2-1	-	-	TRBV5-1	CASSWRGSNNEQFF	TGCGCCAGCAGCTGGCGGGGTTCCAACAATGAGCAGTTCTTC
TRBJ2-3	TRBD2	-	TRBV20-1	CSGASGNTDTQYF	TGCAGTGGCGCTAGCGGAAACACAGATACGCAGTATTTT
TRBJ2-3	TRBD2	few	TRBV29-1	CSVDGLAGAGTDTQYF	TGCAGCGTTGACGGACTAGCGGGGGCCGGGACAGATACGCAGTATTTT
TRBJ2-1	-	-	TRBV24-1	CASSGEGVHEQFF	TGTGCCTCCAGTGGGGAGGGGGTACATGAGCAGTTCTTC
TRBJ2-7	-	-	TRBV10-3	CAISATRLYEQYF	TGTGCCATCAGTGCGACTAGGTTGTACGAGCAGTACTTC
TRBJ1-2	-	many	TRBV6-5	CASSYSGYYGYTF	TGTGCCAGCAGTTACTCAGGGTACTATGGCTACACCTTC
TRBJ1-2	-	-	TRBV12-3/TRBV12-4	CASSSLGALFEGYTF	TGTGCCAGCAGTTCGCTAGGGGCTCTCTTCGAAGGCTACACCTTC
TRBJ2-7	-	few	TRBV21-1	CASSKTKGEATLYEQYF	TGTGCCAGCAGCAAAACGAAGGGTGAGGCCACCCTCTACGAGCAGTACTTC
TRBJ2-3	TRBD2	-	TRBV9	CASSVAPETSGRAGDTQYF	TGTGCCAGCAGCGTAGCTCCGGAGACTAGCGGGAGGGCCGGGGATACGCAGTATTTT
TRBJ2-1	TRBD2	few	TRBV12-3/TRBV12-4	CASSFWRGGPNEQFF	TGTGCCAGCAGTTTTTGGCGGGGGGGTCCCAATGAGCAGTTCTTC
TRBJ2-5	-	-	TRBV25-1	CASSDPIMYQETQYF	TGTGCCAGCAGTGACCCGATAATGTACCAAGAGACCCAGTACTTC
TRBJ2-1	TRBD2	-	TRBV3-1	CASSQPGLLYNEQFF	TGTGCCAGCAGCCAACCGGGACTACTTTACAATGAGCAGTTCTTC
TRBJ1-1	TRBD1	few	TRBV27	CASSSPLNRGLNTEAFF	TGTGCCAGCAGTTCGCCTCTAAACAGGGGGTTGAACACTGAAGCTTTCTTT
TRBJ2-7	-	few	TRBV20-1	CSARDPGDGPYEQYF	TGCAGTGCTAGAGATCCCGGGGACGGACCCTACGAGCAGTACTTC
TRBJ2-1	TRBD2	many	TRBV11-1	CASSLLGGGYNEQFF	TGTGCCAGCAGCTTACTTGGCGGGGGCTACAATGAGCAGTTCTTC
TRBJ1-5	-	-	TRBV20-1	CSARMGVEQPQHF	TGCAGTGCTAGAATGGGGGTAGAGCAGCCCCAGCATTTT
TRBJ2-3	TRBD2	few	TRBV20-1	CSARDVTSGREQYF	TGCAGTGCTAGAGATGTGACTAGCGGCCGAGAGCAGTATTTT
TRBJ2-1	-	few	TRBV25-1	CASSLGRGIEQFF	TGTGCCAGCAGCTTAGGGAGGGGGATTGAGCAGTTCTTC
TRBJ2-7	TRBD2	-	TRBV12-3/TRBV12-4	CASQRGHPYEQYF	TGTGCCAGCCAGCGGGGGCACCCCTACGAGCAGTACTTC
TRBJ2-3	-	-	TRBV10-1	CASSSSEGLGYTQYF	TGCGCCAGCAGTTCTAGTGAGGGTTTAGGGTATACGCAGTATTTT